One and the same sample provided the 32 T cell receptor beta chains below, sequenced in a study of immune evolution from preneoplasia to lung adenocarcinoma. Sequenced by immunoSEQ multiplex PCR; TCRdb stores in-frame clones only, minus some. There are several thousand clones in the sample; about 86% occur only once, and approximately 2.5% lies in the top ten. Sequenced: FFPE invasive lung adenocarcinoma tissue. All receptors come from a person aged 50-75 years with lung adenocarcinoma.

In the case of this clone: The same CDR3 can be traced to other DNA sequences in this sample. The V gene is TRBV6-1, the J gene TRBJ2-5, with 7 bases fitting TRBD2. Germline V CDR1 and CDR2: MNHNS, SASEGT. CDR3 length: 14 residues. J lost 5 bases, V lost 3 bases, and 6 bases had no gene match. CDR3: CASSDGGSVETQYF. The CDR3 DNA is TGTGCCAGCAGTGACGGCGGGAGTGTCGAGACCCAGTACTTC.

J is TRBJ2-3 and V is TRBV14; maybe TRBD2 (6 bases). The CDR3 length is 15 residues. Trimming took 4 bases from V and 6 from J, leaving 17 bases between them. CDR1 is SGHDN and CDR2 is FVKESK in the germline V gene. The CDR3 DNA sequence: TGTGCCAGCAGCCTCCGGGACTTTCGAGGTGATACGCAGTATTTT. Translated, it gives CASSLRDFRGDTQYF.

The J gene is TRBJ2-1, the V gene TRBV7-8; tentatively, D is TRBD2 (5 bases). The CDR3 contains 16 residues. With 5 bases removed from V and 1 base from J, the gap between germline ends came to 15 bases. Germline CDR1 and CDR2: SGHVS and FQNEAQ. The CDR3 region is CASSVKSGWSYNEQFF. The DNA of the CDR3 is TGTGCCAGCAGCGTAAAGTCGGGGTGGTCCTACAATGAGCAGTTCTTC.

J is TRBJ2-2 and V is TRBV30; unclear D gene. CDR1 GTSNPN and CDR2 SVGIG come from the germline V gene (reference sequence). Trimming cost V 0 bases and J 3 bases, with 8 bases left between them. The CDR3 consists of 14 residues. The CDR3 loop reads CAWSVAQYTGELFF. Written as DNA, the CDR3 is TGTGCCTGGAGTGTAGCACAGTACACCGGGGAGCTGTTTTTT.

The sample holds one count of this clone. For the CDR3, the DNA is TGTGCCAGCAGCGGAGTTACTAGCGGAGAGACCCAGTACTTC. Amino acids: CASSGVTSGETQYF. The gene calls are TRBV5-5 and TRBJ2-5; 8 bases map to TRBD2. Germline V gene data show CDR1 as SGHKS and CDR2 as YYEKEE (reference sequence). Trimming cost V 4 bases and J 4 bases; bases outside gene matches: 6. The CDR3 is made up of 14 amino acids.

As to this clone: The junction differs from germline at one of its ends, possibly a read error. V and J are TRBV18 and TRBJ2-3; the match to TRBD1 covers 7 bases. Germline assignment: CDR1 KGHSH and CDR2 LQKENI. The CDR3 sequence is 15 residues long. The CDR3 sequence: CASSPRQGKVDMQYF. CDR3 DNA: TGTGCCAGCTCACCCAGACAGGGAAAGGTAGATATGCAGTATTTT.

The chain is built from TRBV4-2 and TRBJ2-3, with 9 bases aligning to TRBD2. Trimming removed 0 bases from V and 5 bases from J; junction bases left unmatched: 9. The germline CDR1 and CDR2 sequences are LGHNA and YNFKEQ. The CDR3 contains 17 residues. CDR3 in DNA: TGTGCCAGCAGCCAAGATCGGGCGGGAGGGCCGGTAGATACGCAGTATTTT. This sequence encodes CASSQDRAGGPVDTQYF.

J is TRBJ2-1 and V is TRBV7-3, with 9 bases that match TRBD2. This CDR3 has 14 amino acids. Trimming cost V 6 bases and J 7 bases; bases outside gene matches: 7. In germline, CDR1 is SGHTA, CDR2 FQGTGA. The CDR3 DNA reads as TGTGCCAGCAGACTTAGCGGGAGTTCTAATGAGCAGTTCTTC. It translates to CASRLSGSSNEQFF.

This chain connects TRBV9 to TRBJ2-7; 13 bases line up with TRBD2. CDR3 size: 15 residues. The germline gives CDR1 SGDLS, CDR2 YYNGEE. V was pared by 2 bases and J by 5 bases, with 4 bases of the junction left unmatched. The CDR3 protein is CASSVGLAGEHEQYF. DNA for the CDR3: TGTGCCAGCAGCGTCGGACTAGCGGGAGAACACGAGCAGTACTTC.

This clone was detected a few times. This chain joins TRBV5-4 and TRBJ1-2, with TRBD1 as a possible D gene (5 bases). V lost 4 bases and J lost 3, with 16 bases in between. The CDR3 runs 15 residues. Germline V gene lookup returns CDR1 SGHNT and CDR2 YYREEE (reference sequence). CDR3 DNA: TGTGCCAGCAGCCCGGAAGGGTCGGGGGACTATGGCTACACCTTC. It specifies CASSPEGSGDYGYTF.

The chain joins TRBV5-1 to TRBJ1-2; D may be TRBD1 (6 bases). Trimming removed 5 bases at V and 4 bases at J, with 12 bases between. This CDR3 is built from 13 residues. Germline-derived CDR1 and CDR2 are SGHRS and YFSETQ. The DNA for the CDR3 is TGCGCCAGCAGTCCCGGGACAAGCTATGGCTACACCTTC. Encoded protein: CASSPGTSYGYTF.

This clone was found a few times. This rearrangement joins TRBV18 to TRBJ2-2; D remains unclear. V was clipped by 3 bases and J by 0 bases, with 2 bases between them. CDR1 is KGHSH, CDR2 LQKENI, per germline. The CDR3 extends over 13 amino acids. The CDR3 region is CASSPPNTGELFF. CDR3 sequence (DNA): TGTGCCAGCTCACCTCCGAACACCGGGGAGCTGTTTTTT.

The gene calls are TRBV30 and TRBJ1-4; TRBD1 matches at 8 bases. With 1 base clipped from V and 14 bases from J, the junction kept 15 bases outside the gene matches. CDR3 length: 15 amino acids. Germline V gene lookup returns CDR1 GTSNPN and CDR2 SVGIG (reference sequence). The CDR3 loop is CAWSGDRPMNRGLFF. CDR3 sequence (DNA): TGTGCCTGGAGTGGGGACAGGCCAATGAATCGGGGTCTGTTTTTT.

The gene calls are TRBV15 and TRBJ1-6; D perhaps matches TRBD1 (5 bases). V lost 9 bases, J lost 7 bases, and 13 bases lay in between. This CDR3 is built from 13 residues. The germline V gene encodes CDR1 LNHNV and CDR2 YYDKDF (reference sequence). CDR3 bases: TGTGCCACGCAGGGCCCCCTAAATTCACCCCTCCACTTT. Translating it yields CATQGPLNSPLHF.

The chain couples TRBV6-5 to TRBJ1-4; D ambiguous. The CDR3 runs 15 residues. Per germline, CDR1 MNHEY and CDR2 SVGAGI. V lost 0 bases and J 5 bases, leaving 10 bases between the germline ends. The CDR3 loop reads CASSYSTPRNEKLFF. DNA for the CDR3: TGTGCCAGCAGTTACTCTACACCACGGAATGAAAAACTGTTTTTT.

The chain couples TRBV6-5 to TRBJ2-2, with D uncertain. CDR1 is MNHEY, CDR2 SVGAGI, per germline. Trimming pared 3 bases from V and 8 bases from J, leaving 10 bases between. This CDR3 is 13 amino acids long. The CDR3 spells CASSYNNVGELFF. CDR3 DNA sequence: TGTGCCAGCAGTTATAACAATGTGGGGGAGCTGTTTTTT.

The CDR3 DNA sequence: TGTGCCAGCAGCAGCCGGGACAGGGGCTCCTACAATGAGCAGTTCTTC. Translation: CASSSRDRGSYNEQFF. This chain links TRBV11-3 with TRBJ2-1; 10 bases are a match to TRBD1. V trimming: 5 bases; J trimming: 0 bases; junction bases outside the gene matches: 4. This CDR3 is 16 amino acids long. Germline V gene data show CDR1 as SGHNT and CDR2 as YENEEA.

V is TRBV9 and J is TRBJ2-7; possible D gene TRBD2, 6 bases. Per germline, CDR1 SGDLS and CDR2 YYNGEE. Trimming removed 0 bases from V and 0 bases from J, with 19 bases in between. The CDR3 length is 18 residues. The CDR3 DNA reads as TGTGCCAGCAGCGTAGCACCATCCGGACTATCGGGCTCCTACGAGCAGTACTTC. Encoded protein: CASSVAPSGLSGSYEQYF. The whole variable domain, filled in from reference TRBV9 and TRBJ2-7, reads DSGVTQTPKHLITATGQRVTLRCSPRSGDLSVYWYQQSLDQGLQFLIQYYNGEERAKGNILERFSAQQFPDLHSELNLSSLELGDSALYFCASSVAPSGLSGSYEQYFGPGTRLTVT.

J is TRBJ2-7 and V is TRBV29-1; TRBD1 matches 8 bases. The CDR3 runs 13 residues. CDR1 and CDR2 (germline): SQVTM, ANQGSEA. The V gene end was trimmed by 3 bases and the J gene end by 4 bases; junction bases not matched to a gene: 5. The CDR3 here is CSVEQGAGYEQYF. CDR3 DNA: TGCAGCGTTGAGCAGGGGGCAGGGTACGAGCAGTACTTC.

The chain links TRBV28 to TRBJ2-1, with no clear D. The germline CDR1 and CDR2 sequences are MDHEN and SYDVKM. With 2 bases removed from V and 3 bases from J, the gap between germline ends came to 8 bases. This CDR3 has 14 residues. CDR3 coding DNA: TGTGCCAGCAGTTTACCCCACCGCTACAATGAGCAGTTCTTC. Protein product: CASSLPHRYNEQFF.

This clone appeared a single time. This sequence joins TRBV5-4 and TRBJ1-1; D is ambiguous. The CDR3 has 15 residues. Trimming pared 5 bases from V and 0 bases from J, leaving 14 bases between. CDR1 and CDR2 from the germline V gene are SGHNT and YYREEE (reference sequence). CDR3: CASRRPGGMNTEAFF. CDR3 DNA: TGTGCCAGCAGGCGTCCGGGAGGAATGAACACTGAAGCTTTCTTT.

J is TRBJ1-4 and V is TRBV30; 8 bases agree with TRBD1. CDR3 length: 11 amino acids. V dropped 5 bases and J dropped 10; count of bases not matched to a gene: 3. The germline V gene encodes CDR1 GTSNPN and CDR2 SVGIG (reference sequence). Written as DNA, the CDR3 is TGTGCCTGGGGAGACAGGGGAAAACTGTTTTTT. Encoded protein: CAWGDRGKLFF.

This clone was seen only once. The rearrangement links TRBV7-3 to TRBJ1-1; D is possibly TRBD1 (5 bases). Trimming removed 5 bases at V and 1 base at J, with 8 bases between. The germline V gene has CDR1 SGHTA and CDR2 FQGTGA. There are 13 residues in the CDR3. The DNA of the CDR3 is TGTGCCAGCAGCATACAGGAGAACACTGAAGCTTTCTTT. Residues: CASSIQENTEAFF.

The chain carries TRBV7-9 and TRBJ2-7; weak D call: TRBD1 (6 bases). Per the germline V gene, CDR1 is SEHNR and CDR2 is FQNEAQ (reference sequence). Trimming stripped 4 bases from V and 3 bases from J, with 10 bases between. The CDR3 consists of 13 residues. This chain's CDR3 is CASSSQGFYEQYF. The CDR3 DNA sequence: TGTGCCAGCAGCTCACAGGGCTTCTACGAGCAGTACTTC.

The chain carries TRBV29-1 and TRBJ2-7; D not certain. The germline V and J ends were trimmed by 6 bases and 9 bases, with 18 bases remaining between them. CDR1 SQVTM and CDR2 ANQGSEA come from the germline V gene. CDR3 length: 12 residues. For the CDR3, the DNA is TGCAGCGTCCGACTCGACGTACACGCGCAGTACTTC. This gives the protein CSVRLDVHAQYF.

The CDR3 here is CASSQSAKQGPGNTIYF. CDR3 nucleotides: TGTGCCAGCAGCCAATCCGCCAAACAGGGTCCCGGAAACACCATATATTTT. The chain couples TRBV16 to TRBJ1-3; tentative D call: TRBD1 (6 bases). CDR1 and CDR2 (germline): KGHSY, FQNENV. This CDR3 is built from 17 residues. The V gene lost 0 bases and the J gene lost 4 bases, with 16 bases spanning the gap.

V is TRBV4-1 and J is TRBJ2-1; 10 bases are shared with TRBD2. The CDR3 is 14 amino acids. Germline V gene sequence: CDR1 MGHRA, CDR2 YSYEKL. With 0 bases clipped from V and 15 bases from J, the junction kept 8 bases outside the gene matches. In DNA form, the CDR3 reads TGCGCCAGCAGCCAAGATCCGAGACTAGCGGGTTTGTTCTTC. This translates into CASSQDPRLAGLFF.

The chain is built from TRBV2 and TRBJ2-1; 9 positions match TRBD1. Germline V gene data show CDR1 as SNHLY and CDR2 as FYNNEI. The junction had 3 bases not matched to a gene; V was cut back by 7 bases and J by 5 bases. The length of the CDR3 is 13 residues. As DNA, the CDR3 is TGTGCCAGCACGGGACAGGGTAACAATGAGCAGTTCTTC. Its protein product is CASTGQGNNEQFF.

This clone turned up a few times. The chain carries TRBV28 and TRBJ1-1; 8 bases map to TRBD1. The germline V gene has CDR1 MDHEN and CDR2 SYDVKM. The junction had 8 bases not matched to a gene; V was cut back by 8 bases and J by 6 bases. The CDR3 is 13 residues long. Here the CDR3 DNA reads TGTGCCAGCTCCAGGGGGCGCATCTCTGAAGCTTTCTTT. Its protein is CASSRGRISEAFF.

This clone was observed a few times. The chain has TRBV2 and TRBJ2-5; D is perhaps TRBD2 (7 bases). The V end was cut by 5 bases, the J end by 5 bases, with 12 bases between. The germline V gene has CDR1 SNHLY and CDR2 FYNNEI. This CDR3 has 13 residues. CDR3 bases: TGTGCCAGCAGTCCGGAGGGGGGGGAGACCCAGTACTTC. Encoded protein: CASSPEGGETQYF.

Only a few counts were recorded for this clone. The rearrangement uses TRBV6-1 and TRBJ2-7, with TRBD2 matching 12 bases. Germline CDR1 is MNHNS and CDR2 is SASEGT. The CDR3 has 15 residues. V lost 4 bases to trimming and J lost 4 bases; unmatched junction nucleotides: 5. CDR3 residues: CASSGSGLAGYEQYF. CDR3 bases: TGTGCCAGCAGTGGATCGGGACTAGCGGGTTACGAGCAGTACTTC.

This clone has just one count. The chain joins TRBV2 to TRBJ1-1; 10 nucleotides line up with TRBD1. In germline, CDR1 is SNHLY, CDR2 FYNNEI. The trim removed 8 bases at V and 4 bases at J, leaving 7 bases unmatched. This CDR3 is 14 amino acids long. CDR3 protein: CASLIRDRGTEAFF. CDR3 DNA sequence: TGTGCCAGCCTAATCCGGGACAGGGGCACTGAAGCTTTCTTT.